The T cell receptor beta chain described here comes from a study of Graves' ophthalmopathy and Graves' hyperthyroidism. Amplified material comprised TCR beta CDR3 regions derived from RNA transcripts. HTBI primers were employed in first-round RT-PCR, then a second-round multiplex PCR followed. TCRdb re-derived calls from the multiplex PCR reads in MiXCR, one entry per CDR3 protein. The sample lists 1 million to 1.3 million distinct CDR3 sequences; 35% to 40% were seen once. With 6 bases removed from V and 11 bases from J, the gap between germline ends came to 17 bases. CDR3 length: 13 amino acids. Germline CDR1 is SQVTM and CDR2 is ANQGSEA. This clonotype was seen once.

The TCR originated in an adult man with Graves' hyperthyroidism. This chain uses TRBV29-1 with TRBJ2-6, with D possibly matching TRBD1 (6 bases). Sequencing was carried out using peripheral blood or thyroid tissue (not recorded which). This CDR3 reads CSVGDIRTYVLTF. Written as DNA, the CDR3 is TGCAGCGTAGGGGACATCCGGACCTACGTCCTGACTTTC.